This T cell receptor (beta chain) was retrieved from a study of cytomegalovirus exposure and HLA in healthy donors. This CDR3 has 17 residues. The junction had 5 bases not matched to a gene; V was cut back by 4 bases and J by 0 bases. Germline V gene sequence: CDR1 SGHNT, CDR2 YYREEE (reference sequence). Produced via immunoSEQ multiplex PCR; TCRdb's table is partial and in-frame only. The top ten clones hold around a tenth of a sample with approximately 160,000 clones, roughly 90% of them seen once. This rearrangement joins TRBV5-4 to TRBJ2-7, with 15 bases lining up with TRBD2. This TCR was recovered from a woman younger than 30 in good health and CMV-seropositive. The specimen sequenced was PBMCs. CDR3: CASSAGLAGGFSYEQYF. In nucleotides, the CDR3 is TGTGCCAGCAGCGCGGGACTAGCGGGAGGTTTCTCCTACGAGCAGTACTTC.